One and the same sample provided the 25 T cell receptor beta chains below, sequenced in a study of identical twins. TCRdb re-called the 5' RACE reads with MiXCR, one entry per CDR3 protein. This sample carries fewer than 900,000 distinct CDR3 sequences, 18% of them seen once, and the ten largest clones take around 13%. The same sample was also used in a study of T cells expressing NK-cell markers.

The sample was PBMCs. The receptors come from a woman aged 18-29 years in good health.

The rearrangement uses TRBV20-1 and TRBJ2-1; 15 nucleotides align to TRBD2. Germline assignment: CDR1 DFQATT and CDR2 SNEGSKA (reference sequence). V lost 1 base and J lost 7; bases outside the gene matches: 5. The CDR3 contains 16 residues. This CDR3 reads CSARARTSGGANEQFF. The CDR3, as DNA: TGCAGTGCTAGAGCTCGGACTAGCGGGGGGGCTAATGAGCAGTTCTTC.

There are a few counts of this clonotype. The chain joins TRBV9 to TRBJ2-1, with 10 bases identical to TRBD2. V trimming: 0 bases; J trimming: 7 bases; junction bases outside the gene matches: 4. Germline CDR1 and CDR2: SGDLS and YYNGEE. This CDR3 has 15 residues. In DNA, the CDR3 is TGTGCCAGCAGCGTAGCCGGGACTAGCGCGAATGAGCAGTTCTTC. It specifies CASSVAGTSANEQFF.

The sample holds a few counts of this clonotype. The chain joins TRBV10-3 to TRBJ2-5; D is unresolved. CDR1 is ENHRY and CDR2 is SYGVKD in the germline V gene. CDR3 length: 12 amino acids. V lost 0 bases and J lost 4, with 3 bases in between. Here the CDR3 reads CAISESVETQYF. CDR3 DNA sequence: TGTGCCATCAGTGAGTCGGTAGAGACCCAGTACTTC.

This clonotype occurred a few times. The genes are TRBV2 and TRBJ2-1, with 13 bases identical to TRBD2. V trimming: 6 bases; J trimming: 8 bases; junction bases outside the gene matches: 10. The CDR3 has 16 amino acids. Germline CDR1 is SNHLY and CDR2 is FYNNEI. CDR3 coding DNA: TGTGCCAGCAGCTTCCCGACTAGCGGGGGGAAGGATGAGCAGTTCTTC. Its protein is CASSFPTSGGKDEQFF. The whole variable domain, remainder taken from reference TRBV2 and TRBJ2-1, is EPEVTQTPSHQVTQMGQEVILRCVPISNHLYFYWYRQILGQKVEFLVSFYNNEISEKSEIFDDQFSVERPDGSNFTLKIRSTKLEDSAMYFCASSFPTSGGKDEQFFGPGTRLTVL.

V is TRBV11-2 and J is TRBJ1-2; a possible D gene is TRBD1 (5 bases). Trimming shortened V by 4 bases and J by 5 bases, and 17 bases separated the two germline ends. Germline V CDR1 and CDR2: SGHAT, FQNNGV. The CDR3 contains 15 residues. The CDR3 loop reads CASSSTAGDAYGYTF. The CDR3 nucleotides are TGTGCCAGCAGCTCCACAGCCGGGGACGCTTATGGCTACACCTTC.

The chain links TRBV5-4 to TRBJ2-1; the match to TRBD2 covers 7 bases. The CDR3 sequence is 16 residues long. After removal of 1 base from V and 1 base from J, the junction contained 5 bases not matched to a gene. CDR1 SGHNT and CDR2 YYREEE come from the germline V gene (reference sequence). CDR3: CASSLSPGGSYNEQFF. The CDR3 DNA reads TGTGCCAGCAGCTTGTCGCCGGGGGGTTCCTACAATGAGCAGTTCTTC. The full variable domain, its missing parts supplied by reference TRBV5-4 and TRBJ2-1, is ETGVTQSPTHLIKTRGQQVTLRCSSQSGHNTVSWYQQALGQGPQFIFQYYREEENGRGNFPPRFSGLQFPNYSSELNVNALELDDSALYLCASSLSPGGSYNEQFFGPGTRLTVL.

Many counts were recorded for this clonotype. The chain carries TRBV12-3 or TRBV12-4 and TRBJ1-2; D not resolved. The CDR3 totals 13 residues. With 6 bases removed from V and 3 bases from J, the gap between germline ends came to 11 bases. CDR3 in amino acids: CASSPGSHYGYTF. The DNA for the CDR3 is TGTGCCAGCAGCCCCGGGTCGCACTATGGCTACACCTTC.

This clonotype was observed a few times. The CDR3 nucleotides are TGCAGCGTTGAAGAGGGGACAGGGGTTGAAGCTTTCTTT. Amino acids: CSVEEGTGVEAFF. The J gene is TRBJ1-1, the V gene TRBV29-1; 10 bases line up with TRBD1. The CDR3 loop spans 13 amino acids. In germline, CDR1 is SQVTM, CDR2 ANQGSEA. The J segment lost 7 bases and the V segment lost 0 bases, leaving 2 bases of the junction unmatched. Combining the CDR3 with reference TRBV29-1 and TRBJ1-1 gives the whole variable domain SAVISQKPSRDICQRGTSLTIQCQVDSQVTMMFWYRQQPGQSLTLIATANQGSEATYESGFVIDKFPISRPNLTFSTLTVSNMSPEDSSIYLCSVEEGTGVEAFFGQGTRLTVV.

This clonotype has just a few counts. The chain recombines TRBV6-1 with TRBJ2-2; possibly TRBD2 for D (5 bases). The CDR3 consists of 13 residues. Germline CDR1 MNHNS, CDR2 SASEGT. The ends were cut back, 4 bases at V and 6 bases at J, with 9 bases in the middle. This CDR3 is CASSVHGAGELFF. The CDR3 nucleotides read TGTGCCAGCAGTGTTCACGGGGCCGGGGAGCTGTTTTTT.

V and J are TRBV9 and TRBJ2-7, with D tentatively TRBD1 or TRBD2 (5 bases each). The germline CDR1 and CDR2 sequences are SGDLS and YYNGEE. V lost 0 bases and J 2 bases, leaving 9 bases between the germline ends. This CDR3 region has 14 residues. The CDR3 reads CASSVEGTPYEQYF. Written as DNA, the CDR3 is TGTGCCAGCAGCGTAGAGGGGACCCCCTACGAGCAGTACTTC. The full variable domain, its missing parts supplied by reference TRBV9 and TRBJ2-7, is DSGVTQTPKHLITATGQRVTLRCSPRSGDLSVYWYQQSLDQGLQFLIQYYNGEERAKGNILERFSAQQFPDLHSELNLSSLELGDSALYFCASSVEGTPYEQYFGPGTRLTVT.

A word on this clonotype: This may stem from a read error, because a much larger clone lies one nucleotide away. J is TRBJ2-3 and V is TRBV29-1; 7 nucleotides line up with TRBD2. Germline loops: CDR1 SQVTM, CDR2 ANQGSEA. With 0 bases clipped from V and 2 bases from J, the junction kept 17 bases outside the gene matches. CDR3 length: 19 amino acids. For the CDR3, the DNA is TGCAGCGTTGAAGACCCGGGCATGGTAGCGGGCTCAATCACAGATACGCAGTATTTT. Translation: CSVEDPGMVAGSITDTQYF.

The V and J genes are TRBV27 and TRBJ2-7; the D is unclear. Germline CDR1 MNHEY, CDR2 SMNVEV (reference sequence). This CDR3 has 14 residues. With 5 bases removed from V and 6 bases from J, the gap between germline ends came to 17 bases. The chain's CDR3 is CASSPPGLLPEQYF. DNA for the CDR3: TGTGCCAGCAGTCCCCCGGGCCTCCTACCCGAGCAGTACTTC.

The CDR3 DNA follows: TGCAGCGCCGCAAGCGGGAGGGCCGATTTATTCTACGGGACCCAGTACTTC. It encodes CSAASGRADLFYGTQYF. The rearrangement joins TRBV29-1 to TRBJ2-5, with 10 bases fitting TRBD2. Germline CDR1 SQVTM, CDR2 ANQGSEA. The J segment lost 7 bases and the V segment lost 7 bases, leaving 21 bases of the junction unmatched. The CDR3 consists of 17 residues.

This clonotype was seen ten or more times. V and J are TRBV7-9 and TRBJ2-1; D call uncertain. The CDR3 covers 12 residues. Trimming removed 7 bases from V and 5 bases from J, with 9 bases in between. CDR1 is SEHNR, CDR2 FQNEAQ, per germline (reference sequence). The CDR3 nucleotides read TGTGCCAGCACTCTGGTTCACAATGAGCAGTTCTTC. Protein sequence: CASTLVHNEQFF. The variable domain in full, with the rest retrieved from reference TRBV7-9 and TRBJ2-1, is DTGVSQNPRHKITKRGQNVTFRCDPISEHNRLYWYRQTLGQGPEFLTYFQNEAQLEKSRLLSDRFSAERPKGSFSTLEIQRTEQGDSAMYLCASTLVHNEQFFGPGTRLTVL.

This clonotype was detected only a few times. V and J are TRBV5-4 and TRBJ2-7; D unresolved. V lost 7 bases and J 4 bases, leaving 12 bases between the germline ends. This CDR3 comprises 12 residues. The germline CDR1 and CDR2 sequences are SGHNT and YYREEE (reference sequence). The CDR3 is CASGPVGYEQYF. The DNA of the CDR3 is TGTGCCAGCGGGCCAGTTGGGTACGAGCAGTACTTC.

There are many counts of this clonotype. The genes are TRBV12-3 or TRBV12-4 and TRBJ2-7, with a tentative D call TRBD2 (6 bases). The V and J ends lost 1 base and 0 bases respectively, with 10 bases between them. This CDR3 has 15 residues. CDR3 loop: CASSLVGGNSYEQYF. The CDR3 nucleotides read TGTGCCAGCAGTTTAGTAGGCGGGAACTCCTACGAGCAGTACTTC.

The chain is built from TRBV18 and TRBJ2-1; 9 nucleotides line up with TRBD2. The CDR3 runs 15 residues. Germline values: CDR1 KGHSH, CDR2 LQKENI. The junction had 12 bases not matched to a gene; V was cut back by 11 bases and J by 4 bases. CDR3 loop: CASAAGGSMYNEQFF. The CDR3 nucleotides are TGTGCCTCCGCAGCGGGGGGTTCCATGTACAATGAGCAGTTCTTC.

Only a few counts were recorded for this clonotype. V usage is TRBV6-5 and J usage is TRBJ2-2; no reliable D call. The V and J ends lost 0 bases and 4 bases respectively, with 9 bases between them. CDR1 is MNHEY and CDR2 is SVGAGI in the germline V gene. CDR3 size: 15 residues. CDR3 coding DNA: TGTGCCAGCAGTTACTCCGACTCGCCCACCGGGGAGCTGTTTTTT. Translation: CASSYSDSPTGELFF.

This clonotype was seen a handful of times. The CDR3 sequence is CASSLGAIDTGELFF. DNA of the CDR3: TGTGCCAGCAGCTTAGGCGCGATCGACACCGGGGAGCTGTTTTTT. The rearrangement joins TRBV11-2 to TRBJ2-2, with no clear D. From germline, CDR1 is SGHAT and CDR2 FQNNGV. This CDR3 has 15 amino acids. Trimming pared 1 base from V and 3 bases from J, leaving 9 bases between.

This clonotype has only a few counts. V and J are TRBV28 and TRBJ1-3; TRBD1 agrees at 7 bases. Germline trimming cut 3 bases from V and 4 bases from J; bases unmatched to any gene: 6. The CDR3 covers 15 residues. Germline CDR1 MDHEN, CDR2 SYDVKM. CDR3 sequence (DNA): TGTGCCAGCAGTTTTAAGGGGGCAGCGGGAAACACCATATATTTT. Translated: CASSFKGAAGNTIYF.

The rearrangement joins TRBV6-5 to TRBJ2-1; D unclear. The CDR3 extends over 11 amino acids. Germline V CDR1 and CDR2: MNHEY, SVGAGI. V was cut by 7 bases and J by 7 bases, with 8 bases left in between. CDR3: CASKNRNEQFF. The CDR3 coding sequence is TGTGCCAGCAAGAATAGAAATGAGCAGTTCTTC.

The rearrangement links TRBV4-3 to TRBJ1-6, with 8 bases fitting TRBD1. CDR1 LGHNA and CDR2 YSLEER come from the germline V gene. V shed 3 bases, J shed 6 bases, and the junction held 4 bases outside the gene matches. The CDR3 totals 15 residues. This CDR3 reads CASSQPDRGNSPLHF. CDR3 nucleotides: TGCGCCAGCAGCCAGCCCGACAGGGGTAATTCACCCCTCCACTTT.

This clonotype was detected a few times. This chain joins TRBV6-1 and TRBJ1-6, with a weak D call TRBD1 (6 bases). The V end lost 6 bases, the J end lost 6 bases, and 18 bases lay between the germline ends. The CDR3 is made up of 16 amino acids. Germline CDR1 and CDR2: MNHNS and SASEGT. CDR3 sequence reads: CASRLGATGVNSPLHF. CDR3 sequence (DNA): TGTGCCAGCAGACTGGGGGCTACAGGTGTTAATTCACCCCTCCACTTT.

This clonotype came up many times. The V call is TRBV24-1, the J call TRBJ2-1; D unresolved. The germline V and J ends were trimmed by 5 bases and 7 bases, with 5 bases remaining between them. The germline V gene encodes CDR1 KGHDR and CDR2 SFDVKD. There are 11 residues in the CDR3. The DNA of the CDR3 is TGTGCCACCAGTGTAGGTAATGAGCAGTTCTTC. Protein sequence: CATSVGNEQFF.

The V call is TRBV4-3, the J call TRBJ2-1, with 11 bases fitting TRBD2. Per the germline V gene, CDR1 is LGHNA and CDR2 is YSLEER. There are 17 residues in the CDR3. The trim removed 3 bases at V and 0 bases at J, leaving 4 bases unmatched. Written as DNA, the CDR3 is TGCGCCAGCAGCCACCTAGCGGGAGGCTTCTCCTACAATGAGCAGTTCTTC. Translated: CASSHLAGGFSYNEQFF.